The clone carrying this TCR beta chain was observed at least ten times. These data belong to a study of T cells in Graves' hyperthyroidism and ophthalmopathy. Germline assignment: CDR1 MDHEN and CDR2 SYDVKM. The CDR3 is 15 amino acids. Between the trimmed V and J ends, which lost 6 bases and 7 bases, there was a span of 21 bases. Amplified regions were TCR beta CDR3 sequences from RNA transcripts. HTBI primers were used for first-round RT-PCR of the TCR CDR3. TCRdb called the multiplex PCR reads again in MiXCR, with one record for every CDR3 protein. The sample holds roughly 500,000 distinct CDR3 sequences, 20% to 25% seen once.

Sequenced material: blood. The chain carries TRBV28 and TRBJ1-1; D is uncertain. The receptor was isolated from a woman aged 65 to 85 with Graves' ophthalmopathy. DNA for the CDR3: TGTGCCAGCAGCCAGACCCGAGGAAAGAACGGTGAAGCTTTCTTT. Its translation is CASSQTRGKNGEAFF.